This TCR beta chain is drawn from a study of OX40 agonist ivuxolimab in advanced cancers. Looking at the study overall: Subjects had a mean age of roughly 60 years, with a range of roughly 20 to 80; roughly 83% were male. Findings and limits, study-wide: The mean number of expanded clones was higher in CD8+ T cells than in CD4+. Expanded peripheral T cells had an undetermined antigen specificity.

Autoimmune disease history or systemic immunosuppression meant exclusion. The sample holds a few counts of this clone. The target antigen is unknown. The assay was immunoSEQ multiplex PCR, and TCRdb's table has in-frame clones only and misses some. The top ten clones hold roughly 0.8% of a sample with approximately 120,000 clones, less than 95% of them seen once. CDR1 is SGHRS and CDR2 is YFSETQ in the germline V gene. The V end was cut by 4 bases, the J end by 8 bases, with 9 bases between. This CDR3 comprises 12 residues. The origin of this receptor is an adult with an advanced solid tumor such as melanoma, head and neck, liver or kidney cancer. The sample here was CD4+ or CD8+ T cells sorted from blood, taken in a trial of the OX40 agonist ivuxolimab. V and J are TRBV5-1 and TRBJ2-2, with D hard to call. The CDR3 bases are TGCGCCAGCAGCCCCCCGGATGGGGAGCTGTTTTTT. This sequence encodes CASSPPDGELFF.